A single sample is the source of the 2 T cell receptor beta chains below, sequenced in a study of T-cell memory formation after mild COVID-19. TCRdb analysed the 5' RACE reads with MiXCR anew, one entry per CDR3 protein. The data contain some 320,000 distinct CDR3 sequences, more than 15% of them singletons. The source material was PBMCs or a T cell subset sorted from them (not recorded which). All receptors derive from a man between 18 and 35 years old who had mild COVID-19 (a few samples of this study predate the infection). Cell type and time point are not known.

This clonotype was observed many times. The chain is built from TRBV7-9 and TRBJ2-7, with D perhaps being TRBD1 or TRBD2 (6 bases each). Germline CDR1 and CDR2: SEHNR and FQNEAQ (reference sequence). The V end lost 1 base, the J end lost 6 bases, and 13 bases lay between the germline ends. The length of the CDR3 is 14 residues. CDR3 DNA sequence: TGTGCCAGCAGCTTAGGATCGGGGGCGCTCGAGCAGTACTTC. Encoded protein: CASSLGSGALEQYF.

This clonotype occurred many times. The chain couples TRBV7-3 to TRBJ2-1, with a weak D call TRBD1 (5 bases). The CDR3 is made up of 15 amino acids. Trimming stripped 5 bases from V and 13 bases from J, with 24 bases between. Germline V gene data show CDR1 as SGHTA and CDR2 as FQGTGA. The CDR3 is CASSVSSADSTRQFF. The CDR3 DNA is TGTGCCAGCAGCGTTAGTTCGGCAGACAGCACAAGACAGTTCTTC.